These 28 T cell receptor beta chains were sequenced from one sample in a study of post-analysis software for immune sequencing data. Study observations and caveats: Elevated frequency relative to controls characterized several TRBV segments in patients, TRBV5-6, TRBV5-1 and TRBV20-1 among them.

These receptors have no known antigen. The TCR beta cDNA libraries carried unique molecular identifiers. TCRdb analysed the PCR reads with MiXCR anew, one entry per CDR3 protein. The table lists approximately 730,000 distinct CDR3 sequences, about half of them singletons. The sequenced sample was blood. The receptors shown here come from a girl under 18 with multiple sclerosis.

This chain uses TRBV4-1 with TRBJ2-7, with D tentatively TRBD2 (6 bases). The germline V and J ends were trimmed by 0 bases and 2 bases, with 8 bases remaining between them. The CDR3 covers 14 residues. CDR1 is MGHRA, CDR2 YSYEKL, per germline. The CDR3 DNA reads as TGCGCCAGCAGCCAAGAGGCGGGACCCTACGAGCAGTACTTC. Its translation is CASSQEAGPYEQYF.

This chain connects TRBV11-2 to TRBJ2-7; TRBD2 might be the D (6 bases). CDR3 length equals 16 residues. The germline gives CDR1 SGHAT, CDR2 FQNNGV. Trimming removed 2 bases from V and 6 bases from J, with 20 bases in between. CDR3 protein: CASSLRLVAEKGEQYF. As DNA, the CDR3 is TGTGCCAGCAGCTTACGACTAGTCGCCGAGAAGGGCGAGCAGTACTTC.

This clonotype came up many times. V is TRBV29-1 and J is TRBJ1-2; weak D call: TRBD1 (5 bases). The CDR3 runs 15 residues. Germline CDR1 SQVTM, CDR2 ANQGSEA. Trimming removed 4 bases at V and 0 bases at J, with 15 bases between. CDR3 DNA: TGCAGCGTTGGGGGGGAGTTCGGGACTAACTATGGCTACACCTTC. It yields the protein CSVGGEFGTNYGYTF.

Ten or more counts support this clonotype. The J gene is TRBJ2-7, the V gene TRBV2; D unclear. This CDR3 has 11 residues. V was cut by 1 base and J by 3 bases, with 1 base left in between. Germline assignment: CDR1 SNHLY and CDR2 FYNNEI. The CDR3: CASSEGYEQYF. For the CDR3, the DNA is TGTGCCAGCAGTGAAGGCTACGAGCAGTACTTC.

This clonotype was seen a few times. The chain is built from TRBV7-6 and TRBJ2-7; TRBD1 matches at 8 bases. Trimming at V came to 2 bases and at J to 1 base, leaving 4 bases not matched to a gene. Germline values: CDR1 SGHVS, CDR2 FNYEAQ. The CDR3 is 15 residues long. Here the CDR3 reads CASSLWQGASYEQYF. Written as DNA, the CDR3 is TGTGCCAGCAGCTTATGGCAGGGGGCTTCCTACGAGCAGTACTTC.

The chain combines TRBV28 with TRBJ2-1, with TRBD2 as a possible D gene (6 bases). CDR1 is MDHEN and CDR2 is SYDVKM in the germline V gene. Trimming cost V 8 bases and J 1 base, with 12 bases left between them. This CDR3 spans 14 amino acids. The CDR3, as DNA: TGTGCCAGCTGGTTGGGGGGTTCCTACAATGAGCAGTTCTTC. Protein sequence: CASWLGGSYNEQFF.

In regard to this clonotype: Possible read error: a much larger clone is one base away. J is TRBJ2-5 and V is TRBV29-1; D may be TRBD2 (7 bases). V was shortened by 2 bases and J by 2 bases, with 15 bases between the two germline ends. Germline assignment: CDR1 SQVTM and CDR2 ANQGSEA. The CDR3 totals 15 residues. The CDR3 region has the DNA TGCAGCGTTGAATTAAGTGGGAGGGGGCAAGAGACCCAGTACTTC. Its protein product is CSVELSGRGQETQYF.

In this sample, this clonotype turned up a few times. The J gene is TRBJ2-7, the V gene TRBV7-6; D tentatively fits TRBD1 or TRBD2 (5 bases each). V lost 2 bases, J lost 2 bases, and 16 bases lay in between. CDR3 length equals 16 residues. From germline, CDR1 is SGHVS and CDR2 FNYEAQ. The chain's CDR3 is CASSLRAGTETYEQYF. The DNA of the CDR3 is TGTGCCAGCAGCTTACGGGCAGGGACGGAAACCTACGAGCAGTACTTC.

V gene TRBV29-1 combines with J gene TRBJ1-3; 7 nucleotides align to TRBD1. V was pared by 4 bases and J by 0 bases, with 3 bases of the junction left unmatched. There are 14 residues in the CDR3. Germline V gives CDR1 SQVTM, CDR2 ANQGSEA. The CDR3 is CSVGDRTSGNTIYF. The CDR3 coding sequence is TGCAGCGTTGGGGACAGAACCTCTGGAAACACCATATATTTT.

CDR3 residues: CASSHLSSGPTDTQYF. In DNA form, the CDR3 reads TGTGCCAGCAGTCACCTAAGTAGCGGCCCCACAGATACGCAGTATTTT. The rearrangement links TRBV12-3 or TRBV12-4 to TRBJ2-3; the D gene is possibly TRBD2 (6 bases). The CDR3 extends over 16 amino acids. The V and J ends lost 5 bases and 2 bases respectively, with 17 bases between them.

The rearrangement joins TRBV6-2 or TRBV6-3 to TRBJ2-7; D call uncertain. In germline, CDR1 is MNHEY, CDR2 SVGEGT. V was trimmed by 6 bases and J by 6 bases, leaving 12 bases between them. CDR3 length equals 12 residues. The CDR3 protein is CASSNGPIEQYF. CDR3 sequence (DNA): TGTGCCAGCAGCAATGGGCCAATCGAGCAGTACTTC.

The chain is built from TRBV11-3 and TRBJ2-1, with D possibly TRBD2 on 6 matching bases. Trimming left V 1 base short and J 6 bases short, with 13 bases between. CDR1 and CDR2 (germline): SGHNT, YENEEA. This CDR3 is 15 amino acids long. This chain's CDR3 is CASSLARDSLNEQFF. The CDR3 DNA reads TGTGCCAGCAGCTTAGCCCGGGACTCCCTCAATGAGCAGTTCTTC.

This clonotype was seen once. The chain combines TRBV12-3 or TRBV12-4 with TRBJ1-2; TRBD1 is a possible D gene (6 bases). Trimming shortened V by 6 bases and J by 6 bases, and 17 bases separated the two germline ends. This CDR3 has 14 residues. CDR3 residues: CASSPEGGANGYTF. CDR3 DNA sequence: TGTGCCAGCAGCCCCGAGGGGGGGGCGAATGGCTACACCTTC.

This clonotype was seen more than once but under ten times. The chain combines TRBV7-6 with TRBJ1-6; 7 bases map to TRBD1. CDR1 and CDR2 (germline): SGHVS, FNYEAQ. This CDR3 spans 14 amino acids. V trimming: 6 bases; J trimming: 6 bases; junction bases outside the gene matches: 5. The CDR3 DNA reads TGTGCCAGCAGTGGTGGGACAGCTAATTCACCCCTCCACTTT. Protein sequence: CASSGGTANSPLHF.

The chain uses TRBV6-1 and TRBJ2-3, with D unresolved. In germline, CDR1 is MNHNS, CDR2 SASEGT. This CDR3 is 12 amino acids long. The ends were cut back, 5 bases at V and 7 bases at J, with 10 bases in the middle. CDR3 coding DNA: TGTGCCAGCAGTCCCGCTTTAAATACGCAGTATTTT. This codes for CASSPALNTQYF.

V usage is TRBV7-2 and J usage is TRBJ2-5; D gene unclear. TRBJ2-7 matches the DNA end more closely, so the J call is doubtful. This CDR3 is built from 14 residues. The germline gives CDR1 SGHTA, CDR2 FQGNSA. CDR3 loop: CASSLNFGLDEQYF. CDR3 sequence (DNA): TGTGCCAGCAGCCTTAACTTCGGGTTGGACGAGCAGTACTTC.

The J gene is TRBJ2-3, the V gene TRBV6-5; the D is unclear. V gave up 8 bases and J gave up 0 bases, with 12 bases separating them. This CDR3 is 14 amino acids long. Germline V lookup: CDR1 MNHEY, CDR2 SVGAGI. CDR3 residues: CASVVSNSTDTQYF. CDR3 DNA sequence: TGTGCCAGCGTAGTGAGTAATAGCACAGATACGCAGTATTTT.

In its sample, this clonotype was seen a few times. J is TRBJ1-2 and V is TRBV7-2, with TRBD1 matching over 7 bases. The V and J ends lost 3 bases and 4 bases, in that order; junction bases with no gene match: 11. There are 16 residues in the CDR3. From germline, CDR1 is SGHTA and CDR2 FQGNSA. The DNA for the CDR3 is TGTGCCAGCAGCTTTACCCCCAGGACAGGAAGCTATGGCTACACCTTC. Residues: CASSFTPRTGSYGYTF.

This clonotype was seen a few times. V usage is TRBV15 and J usage is TRBJ2-7; D might be TRBD1 or TRBD2, each matching 5 bases. In germline, CDR1 is LNHNV, CDR2 YYDKDF (reference sequence). V dropped 0 bases and J dropped 0 bases, with 24 bases sitting between them. This CDR3 region has 20 residues. The CDR3 is CATSRDFGAGPTLSSYEQYF. The CDR3 DNA is TGTGCCACCAGCAGAGATTTCGGGGCAGGACCTACATTAAGCTCCTACGAGCAGTACTTC. Full variable domain (rest looked up from reference TRBV15 and TRBJ2-7): DAMVIQNPRYQVTQFGKPVTLSCSQTLNHNVMYWYQQKSSQAPKLLFHYYDKDFNNEADTPDNFQSRRPNTSFCFLDIRSPGLGDTAMYLCATSRDFGAGPTLSSYEQYFGPGTRLTVT.

The chain employs TRBV5-1 and TRBJ1-1; tentative D call: TRBD1 (5 bases). V lost 6 bases to trimming and J lost 5 bases, with 14 bases between them. Germline CDR1 reads SGHRS; CDR2 reads YFSETQ. The CDR3 consists of 13 residues. The CDR3 loop is CASTAGMRTEAFF. CDR3 nucleotides: TGCGCCAGCACGGCAGGGATGAGAACTGAAGCTTTCTTT.

This chain's CDR3 is CASSPAFSPWEQFF. The DNA for the CDR3 is TGTGCCAGCAGCCCGGCCTTTTCCCCGTGGGAGCAGTTCTTC. This chain connects TRBV7-9 to TRBJ2-1, with D uncertain. CDR1 is SEHNR, CDR2 FQNEAQ, per germline (reference sequence). The CDR3 extends over 14 amino acids. Trimming removed 5 bases at V and 10 bases at J, with 18 bases between.

The gene calls are TRBV4-3 and TRBJ2-3; no clear D. The length of the CDR3 is 14 residues. Per the germline V gene, CDR1 is LGHNA and CDR2 is YSLEER. Trimming removed 1 base at V and 4 bases at J, with 9 bases between. CDR3 region: CASSQGLGSDTQYF. DNA of the CDR3: TGCGCCAGCAGCCAAGGCTTGGGGTCAGATACGCAGTATTTT.

The table lists this clonotype with a few counts. The gene calls are TRBV6-5 and TRBJ2-5; D may be TRBD2 (6 bases). The J call may not be correct, given that the DNA end is closer to TRBJ2-7. There are 15 residues in the CDR3. Germline assignment: CDR1 MNHEY and CDR2 SVGAGI. The CDR3 nucleotides read TGTGCCAGCAGGACTCATAGCGGTAGCTCCTACGAGCAGTACTTC. Amino acids: CASRTHSGSSYEQYF.

This chain uses TRBV12-3 or TRBV12-4 with TRBJ2-2, with D hard to call. V dropped 3 bases and J dropped 4 bases, with 12 bases sitting between them. The CDR3 totals 15 residues. In nucleotides, the CDR3 is TGTGCCAGCAGTTTTCGGCAGCCACCCACCGGGGAGCTGTTTTTT. It translates to CASSFRQPPTGELFF.

Regarding this clonotype: It is likely a read error, because the conserved phenylalanine at the end of the CDR3 is missing. The chain carries TRBV6-4 and TRBJ2-1; 12 nucleotides match TRBD2. Germline V gives CDR1 MRHNA, CDR2 SNTAGT. V was pared by 2 bases and J by 7 bases, with 6 bases of the junction left unmatched. The CDR3 is 16 residues long. CDR3 coding DNA: TGTGCCAGCAGTGACCACGGGACTAGCGGGTATAATGAGCAGTTCGTC. Amino acids: CASSDHGTSGYNEQFV.

The chain has TRBV20-1 and TRBJ1-1; D gene ambiguous. With 1 base removed from V and 2 bases from J, the gap between germline ends came to 11 bases. The CDR3 has 14 amino acids. Looked up from germline, CDR1 is DFQATT and CDR2 is SNEGSKA (reference sequence). In nucleotides, the CDR3 is TGCAGTGCTAGAGTCCAGACGATAAACACTGAAGCTTTCTTT. Translating gives CSARVQTINTEAFF.

The table lists this clonotype with a few counts. CDR3 nucleotide sequence: TGTGCCAGCAGTGAAGCTGGCGGGACCTACAATGAGCAGTTCTTC. It yields the protein CASSEAGGTYNEQFF. This chain connects TRBV6-1 to TRBJ2-1; weak D call: TRBD2 (6 bases). Germline lookup yields CDR1 MNHNS and CDR2 SASEGT. Trimming shortened V by 0 bases and J by 2 bases, and 8 bases separated the two germline ends. The CDR3 loop spans 15 amino acids.

The V and J genes are TRBV7-9 and TRBJ2-7; 8 bases fit TRBD2. Germline V gives CDR1 SEHNR, CDR2 FQNEAQ (reference sequence). The CDR3 contains 15 residues. V was pared by 5 bases and J by 0 bases, with 6 bases of the junction left unmatched. The CDR3 here is CASSNSGTSSYEQYF. The CDR3, as DNA: TGTGCCAGCAGCAATAGCGGGACAAGCTCCTACGAGCAGTACTTC.